These T cell receptor beta chains were read from a single sample in a study of blood T cell repertoires in COVID-19. Here immunoSEQ multiplex PCR was the method, and the copy in TCRdb shows in-frame clones only, minus some. The sample shows some 150,000 clones, more than 80% of them seen only once. The sequenced sample consisted of peripheral blood. The receptors shown here come from a man over 45 with acute or convalescent COVID-19. CDR3s include the opening cysteine and the closing phenylalanine or tryptophan. Each record gives: J gene, clone size, V gene, D gene, CDR3 DNA, CDR3 protein. A D gene is named only where the DNA matches it firmly. The size of a clone is reported for some rows only, either as once, few or many, or as a class for expanded clones.

TRBJ2-2 | NA | TRBV7-9 | TRBD1 | TGTGCCAGCAGCCTCAAAGGACAGGGCGCGAACACCGGGGAGCTGTTTTTT | CASSLKGQGANTGELFF
TRBJ2-3 | NA | TRBV19 | NA | TGTGCCAGTAGCAGATCTGCTTCTAGCACAGATACGCAGTATTTT | CASSRSASSTDTQYF
TRBJ1-1 | NA | TRBV7-3 | NA | TGTGCCAGCAGCTTGCTCACAGTTATGAACACTGAAGCTTTCTTT | CASSLLTVMNTEAFF
TRBJ2-3 | NA | TRBV7-2 | TRBD2 | TGTGCCAGCAGCTTAGCTAGCGGGGACACAGATACGCAGTATTTT | CASSLASGDTDTQYF
TRBJ1-2 | NA | TRBV30 | NA | TGTGCCTGGAGTTCCATCCTACACTATGGCTACACCTTC | CAWSSILHYGYTF
TRBJ2-5 | NA | TRBV2 | NA | TGTGCCAGCAGCTCCCAAGAGACCCAGTACTTC | CASSSQETQYF
TRBJ2-1 | NA | TRBV12-3/TRBV12-4 | TRBD1 | TGTGCCAGCAACAGGGGGTATAATGAGCAGTTCTTC | CASNRGYNEQFF
TRBJ2-3 | few | TRBV5-5 | TRBD2 | TGTGCCAGCAGCTTGGGAGTGGGAGGGAGCGCAGATACGCAGTATTTT | CASSLGVGGSADTQYF
TRBJ1-5 | NA | TRBV7-2 | TRBD1 | TGTGCCAGCAGCTTAGGAGGGGGGACAGATTTTTATAGCAATCAGCCCCAGCATTTT | CASSLGGGTDFYSNQPQHF
TRBJ2-3 | NA | TRBV5-1 | NA | TGCGCCAGCAGACCCACAGCTACTAGCACAGATACGCAGTATTTT | CASRPTATSTDTQYF
TRBJ2-2 | NA | TRBV30 | TRBD2 | TGTGCCTCCTCGAATGTAGCGGGAGTTGGCACCGGGGAGCTGTTTTTT | CASSNVAGVGTGELFF
TRBJ2-7 | NA | TRBV27 | TRBD2 | TGTGCCAGCAGAAGAAGCGGGAGCCCTGACTACGAGCAGTACTTC | CASRRSGSPDYEQYF
TRBJ1-1 | NA | TRBV6-2/TRBV6-3 | NA | TGTGCCAGCAGTTACTCGGGCGGGCCGCAAAAAGCTTTCTTT | CASSYSGGPQKAFF
TRBJ2-1 | once | TRBV5-4 | TRBD2 | TGTGCCAGCAGCTTGGGGGGGGGATCCTACAATGAGCAGTTCTTC | CASSLGGGSYNEQFF
TRBJ1-6 | NA | TRBV29-1 | NA | TGCAGCGCCCAGACAGGAATAAATTCACCCCTCCACTTT | CSAQTGINSPLHF
TRBJ1-1 | NA | TRBV18 | TRBD1 | TGTGCCAGCTCACCGGACAGGGGGGCTGAAGCTTTCTTT | CASSPDRGAEAFF
TRBJ2-1 | NA | TRBV2 | NA | TGTGCCAGCACGGGGCTTAGCGGTGGAGGGAATGAGCAGTTCTTC | CASTGLSGGGNEQFF
TRBJ2-1 | NA | TRBV24-1 | TRBD1 | TGTGCCACTCGGGACAGGGGGCTCAATGAGCAGTTCTTC | CATRDRGLNEQFF
TRBJ2-7 | NA | TRBV9 | TRBD1 | TGTGCCAGCAGCGTCGGACCGGGACAGTCCTACGAGCAGTACTTC | CASSVGPGQSYEQYF
TRBJ2-3 | NA | TRBV9 | NA | TGTGCCAGCAGCCCCAACACAGATACGCAGTATTTT | CASSPNTDTQYF
TRBJ1-2 | NA | TRBV6-5 | TRBD1 | TGTGCCAGCAGGGTCCCGGGACAGGGAAACTATGGCTACACCTTC | CASRVPGQGNYGYTF
TRBJ1-2 | NA | TRBV7-2 | NA | TGTGCCAGCAGCTCTCAGGGCCCCAACTATGGCTACACCTTC | CASSSQGPNYGYTF
TRBJ1-5 | NA | TRBV7-2 | NA | TGTGCCAGCAGCTCCCAGGGGCTAGGCAATCAGCCCCAGCATTTT | CASSSQGLGNQPQHF
TRBJ1-1 | few | TRBV9 | NA | TGTGCCAGCAGCGTAGATGGGGGGGGCACTGAAGCTTTCTTT | CASSVDGGGTEAFF
TRBJ2-1 | NA | TRBV19 | TRBD2 | TGTGCCAGTAGTATCGCAGCGGGGGGGCACAATGAGCAGTTCTTC | CASSIAAGGHNEQFF
TRBJ1-4 | NA | TRBV2 | NA | TGTGCCAGTCGAAACGACAGGAAACTGTTTTTT | CASRNDRKLFF
TRBJ1-5 | NA | TRBV2 | NA | TGTGCCAGCAGGGGAGGACGGAACAATCAGCCCCAGCATTTT | CASRGGRNNQPQHF
TRBJ1-6 | NA | TRBV28 | NA | TGTGCCAGCAGTCCCTACGGGGGGCGCTCCTATAATTCACCCCTCCACTTT | CASSPYGGRSYNSPLHF
TRBJ2-1 | NA | TRBV20-1 | NA | TGCAGTGCTAGACCGGGTAGTTCACAGTTCTTC | CSARPGSSQFF
TRBJ2-7 | NA | TRBV6-5 | NA | TGTGCCAGCTCCCCAGGGGGGAGGTACGAGCAGTACTTC | CASSPGGRYEQYF
TRBJ2-2 | once | TRBV15 | NA | TGTGCCACCAGCCCTCGACTAGGAGATGCCGGGGAGCTGTTTTTT | CATSPRLGDAGELFF
TRBJ2-7 | NA | TRBV28 | TRBD2 | TGTGCCAGCAACGGACTAGCAGTCGACGAGCAGTACTTC | CASNGLAVDEQYF
TRBJ2-3 | NA | TRBV6-2/TRBV6-3 | NA | TGTGCCAGCAGCCCCCCCAATCTAAGCACAGATACGCAGTATTTT | CASSPPNLSTDTQYF